This is a list of T cell receptor beta chains from one sample in a study of metastatic and nonmetastatic thyroid tumors. TCRdb re-called clones via MiXCR from the PCR reads. The sample records 20,000 to 30,000 clones, 13% being singletons. Sample: blood. The receptors were sampled from a female donor with papillary thyroid cancer or a benign thyroid nodule (not recorded which). Some clones in this sample may be carry-over from other donors' samples. The CDR3 runs from the conserved cysteine through the conserved F or W. Fields, in order: V gene, clone size, J gene, D gene, CDR3 protein, CDR3 DNA. A D gene is named only where the DNA matches it firmly. Clone size appears in some rows only: once, few, many, or a class for an expanded clone.

>TRBV11-2|medium-sized|TRBJ1-1|.
CASSLNTEAFF
TGTGCCAGCAGCCTCAACACTGAAGCTTTCTTT
>TRBV24-1|.|TRBJ1-3|TRBD1
CATSVGGGSGNTIYF
TGTGCCACCAGTGTCGGAGGGGGCAGTGGAAACACCATATATTTT
>TRBV20-1|many|TRBJ2-5|TRBD2
CSARISGKGETQYF
TGCAGTGCTAGAATTAGCGGGAAAGGGGAGACCCAGTACTTC
>TRBV11-2|many|TRBJ2-5|.
CASSLPTGQETQYF
TGTGCCAGCAGCTTGCCGACAGGCCAAGAGACCCAGTACTTC
>TRBV20-1|medium-sized|TRBJ2-7|.
CSAQAGAPYEQYF
TGCAGTGCTCAAGCCGGGGCCCCCTACGAGCAGTACTTC
>TRBV10-3|many|TRBJ1-2|.
CAISESAGPLYGYTF
TGTGCCATCAGTGAGTCCGCCGGGCCCCTCTATGGCTACACCTTC
>TRBV29-1|many|TRBJ1-1|.
CSVVLTVNTEAFF
TGCAGCGTTGTTCTTACGGTAAACACTGAAGCTTTCTTT
>TRBV12-3/TRBV12-4|many|TRBJ2-2|TRBD2
CASSLLAGGPPGELFF
TGTGCCAGCAGTTTGCTCGCGGGAGGGCCGCCCGGGGAGCTGTTTTTT
>TRBV27|few|TRBJ2-7|TRBD2
CASSLTSGSPHYEQYF
TGTGCCAGCAGTTTGACTAGCGGGAGCCCTCACTACGAGCAGTACTTC
>TRBV2|many|TRBJ2-7|.
CASRDNRYEQYF
TGTGCCAGCAGGGATAACAGGTACGAGCAGTACTTC
>TRBV20-1|many|TRBJ2-1|.
CSASPRSYNEQFF
TGCAGTGCTAGTCCGCGGTCCTACAATGAGCAGTTCTTC
>TRBV2|many|TRBJ2-5|.
CASSAGVLQETQYF
TGTGCCAGCAGCGCAGGGGTACTCCAAGAGACCCAGTACTTC
>TRBV12-3/TRBV12-4|many|TRBJ2-1|.
CASSPGLLGSPEQFF
TGTGCCAGCAGTCCCGGACTCCTAGGGAGCCCTGAGCAGTTCTTC
>TRBV4-2|.|TRBJ2-7|TRBD2
CASRAGSGGEQYF
TGTGCCAGCAGAGCCGGGAGCGGGGGCGAGCAGTACTTC
>TRBV4-1|many|TRBJ1-1|.
CASSQAGENTEAFF
TGCGCCAGCAGCCAAGCTGGGGAGAACACTGAAGCTTTCTTT
>TRBV20-1|many|TRBJ1-2|TRBD1
CSALNQPGQGTNYGYTF
TGCAGTGCTCTTAACCAACCAGGACAGGGAACGAACTATGGCTACACCTTC
>TRBV7-2|many|TRBJ2-5|.
CASSPPWRRETQYF
TGTGCCAGCAGCCCCCCCTGGCGTCGGGAGACCCAGTACTTC
>TRBV5-4|many|TRBJ2-5|.
CATETVGKTQYF
TGTGCCACCGAGACGGTGGGGAAGACCCAGTACTTC
>TRBV7-3|medium-sized|TRBJ1-5|.
CASSLIHRVSLFPNQPQHF
TGTGCCAGCAGCTTAATCCACAGGGTCTCCCTCTTCCCCAATCAGCCCCAGCATTTT
>TRBV28|many|TRBJ1-5|.
CASSPRPGNQPQHF
TGTGCCAGCAGTCCCAGGCCGGGCAATCAGCCCCAGCATTTT
>TRBV2|many|TRBJ1-1|.
CASSFQGNTEAFF
TGTGCCAGCAGTTTCCAGGGTAACACTGAAGCTTTCTTT
>TRBV6-2/TRBV6-3|many|TRBJ2-2|.
CASRRDGFTGELFF
TGTGCCAGCAGGAGGGACGGATTCACCGGGGAGCTGTTTTTT
>TRBV5-1|many|TRBJ2-3|.
CASSSLDRTPDTQYF
TGCGCCAGCAGCTCACTCGACAGAACCCCAGATACGCAGTATTTT
>TRBV18|many|TRBJ1-1|TRBD1
CASSPRPGTGMGTEASF
TGTGCCAGCTCACCACGTCCCGGGACAGGGATGGGCACTGAAGCTTCCTTT
>TRBV6-2/TRBV6-3|many|TRBJ2-7|.
CASGSSYEQYF
TGTGCCAGCGGAAGCTCCTACGAGCAGTACTTC
>TRBV6-6|many|TRBJ2-1|TRBD2
CASGYAGTRPNNEQFF
TGTGCCAGCGGTTACGCCGGGACTAGACCAAACAATGAGCAGTTCTTC
>TRBV4-2|many|TRBJ1-1|TRBD1
CASSPSDRESTEAFF
TGTGCCAGCAGCCCGTCGGACAGGGAGAGCACTGAAGCTTTCTTT
>TRBV18|.|TRBJ2-2|.
CASSPDGINTGELFF
TGTGCCAGCTCACCAGACGGAATTAACACCGGGGAGCTGTTTTTT
>TRBV5-6|.|TRBJ2-1|TRBD2
CASSGIAGLSYNEQFF
TGTGCCAGCAGCGGAATAGCGGGCCTTTCCTACAATGAGCAGTTCTTC
>TRBV7-2|many|TRBJ1-2|TRBD1
CASSLGTTGPYGYTF
TGTGCCAGCAGCTTAGGGACGACAGGGCCTTATGGCTACACCTTC
>TRBV6-1|few|TRBJ2-7|.
CASIPSPIRGEQYF
TGTGCCAGCATTCCGAGCCCAATCCGGGGCGAGCAGTACTTC
>TRBV7-8|many|TRBJ1-6|.
CASSSEFRGNSPLHF
TGTGCCAGCAGCTCAGAGTTCCGGGGAAATTCACCCCTCCACTTT
>TRBV7-8|.|TRBJ2-7|.
CASSPEGAGSYEQYF
TGTGCCAGCAGCCCCGAAGGGGCGGGCTCCTACGAGCAGTACTTC
>TRBV28|many|TRBJ1-3|.
CASRPWGDAFSGNTIYF
TGTGCCAGCAGACCTTGGGGGGACGCATTCTCTGGAAACACCATATATTTT
>TRBV29-1|many|TRBJ1-1|TRBD1
CSVRTGGDTEAFF
TGCAGCGTTCGGACAGGGGGGGACACTGAAGCTTTCTTT
>TRBV19|many|TRBJ2-1|.
CARFKDEQFF
TGTGCCAGATTTAAGGATGAGCAGTTCTTC
>TRBV20-1|many|TRBJ2-7|.
CSARDLTYEQYF
TGCAGTGCTAGAGATTTAACCTACGAGCAGTACTTC
>TRBV7-9|many|TRBJ2-1|TRBD2
CASSPLAGESSYNEQFF
TGTGCCAGCAGCCCGCTAGCGGGAGAGAGCTCCTACAATGAGCAGTTCTTC
>TRBV19|many|TRBJ2-3|TRBD2
CASSDPRTGGFLDTQYF
TGTGCCAGTAGTGACCCCCGCACGGGAGGCTTCCTGGATACGCAGTATTTT
>TRBV18|.|TRBJ2-7|.
CASSPRTYEQYF
TGTGCCAGCTCCCCTAGAACCTACGAGCAGTACTTC
>TRBV7-8|many|TRBJ1-1|.
CASSLGTDFNTEAFF
TGTGCCAGCAGCTTAGGGACAGACTTTAACACTGAAGCTTTCTTT
>TRBV6-2/TRBV6-3|few|TRBJ1-5|.
CASSYSFSNQPQHF
TGTGCCAGCAGTTACAGCTTTAGCAATCAGCCCCAGCATTTT